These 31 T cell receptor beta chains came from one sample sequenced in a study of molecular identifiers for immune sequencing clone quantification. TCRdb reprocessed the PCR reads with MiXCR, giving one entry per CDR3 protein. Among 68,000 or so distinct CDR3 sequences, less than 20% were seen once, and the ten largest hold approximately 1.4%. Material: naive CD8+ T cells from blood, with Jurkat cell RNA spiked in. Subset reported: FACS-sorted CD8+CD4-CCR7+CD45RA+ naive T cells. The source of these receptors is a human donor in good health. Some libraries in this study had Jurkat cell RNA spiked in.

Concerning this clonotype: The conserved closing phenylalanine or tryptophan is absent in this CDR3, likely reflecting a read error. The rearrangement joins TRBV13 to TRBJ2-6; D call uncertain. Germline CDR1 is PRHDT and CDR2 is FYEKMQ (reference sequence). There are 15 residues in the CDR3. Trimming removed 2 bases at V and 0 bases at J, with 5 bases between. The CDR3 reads CASSLSSSGANVLTS. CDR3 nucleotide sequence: TGTGCCAGCAGCTTATCAAGCTCTGGGGCCAACGTCCTGACTTCC.

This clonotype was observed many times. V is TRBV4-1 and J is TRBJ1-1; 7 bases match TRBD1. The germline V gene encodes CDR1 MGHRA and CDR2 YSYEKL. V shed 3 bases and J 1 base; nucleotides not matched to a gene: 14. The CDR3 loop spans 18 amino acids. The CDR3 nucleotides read TGCGCCAGCAGCCAGGGATTAACGACAGGGCGGACGAACACTGAAGCTTTCTTT. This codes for CASSQGLTTGRTNTEAFF.

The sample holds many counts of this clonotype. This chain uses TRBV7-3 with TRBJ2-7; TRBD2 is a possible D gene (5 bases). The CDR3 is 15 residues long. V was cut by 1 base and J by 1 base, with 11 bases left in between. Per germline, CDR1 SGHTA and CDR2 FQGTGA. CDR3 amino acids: CASSLRVLDSYEQYF. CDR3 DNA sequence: TGTGCCAGCAGCTTAAGGGTACTAGATTCCTACGAGCAGTACTTC.

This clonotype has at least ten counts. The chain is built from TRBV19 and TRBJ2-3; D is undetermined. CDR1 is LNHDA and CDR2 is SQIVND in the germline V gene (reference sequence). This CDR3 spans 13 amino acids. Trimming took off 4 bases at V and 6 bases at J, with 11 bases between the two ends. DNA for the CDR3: TGTGCCAGTAGTACCCAGCCCTACGATACGCAGTATTTT. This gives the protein CASSTQPYDTQYF.

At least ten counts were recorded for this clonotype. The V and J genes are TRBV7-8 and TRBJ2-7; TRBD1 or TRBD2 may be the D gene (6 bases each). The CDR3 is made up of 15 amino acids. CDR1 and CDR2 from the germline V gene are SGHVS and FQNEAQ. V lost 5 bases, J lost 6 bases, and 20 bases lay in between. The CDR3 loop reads CASSPGGSQGGEQYF. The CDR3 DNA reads TGTGCCAGCAGCCCCGGGGGCAGTCAAGGGGGCGAGCAGTACTTC.

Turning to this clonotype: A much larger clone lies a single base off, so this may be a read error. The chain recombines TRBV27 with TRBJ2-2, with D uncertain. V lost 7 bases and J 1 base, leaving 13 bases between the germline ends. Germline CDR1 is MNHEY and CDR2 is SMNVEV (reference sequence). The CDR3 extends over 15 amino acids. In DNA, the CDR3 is TGTGCCAGCAAGGCCCATCGAATGAACACCGGGGAGCTGTTTTTT. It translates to CASKAHRMNTGELFF.

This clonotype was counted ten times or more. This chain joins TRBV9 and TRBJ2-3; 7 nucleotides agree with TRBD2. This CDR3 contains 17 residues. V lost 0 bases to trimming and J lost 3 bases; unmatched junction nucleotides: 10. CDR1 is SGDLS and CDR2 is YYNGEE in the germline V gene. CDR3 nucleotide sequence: TGTGCCAGCAGCGTAGACTGGGTGGGAGGGGAGACAGATACGCAGTATTTT. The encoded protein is CASSVDWVGGETDTQYF. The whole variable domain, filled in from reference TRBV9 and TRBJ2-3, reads DSGVTQTPKHLITATGQRVTLRCSPRSGDLSVYWYQQSLDQGLQFLIQYYNGEERAKGNILERFSAQQFPDLHSELNLSSLELGDSALYFCASSVDWVGGETDTQYFGPGTRLTVL.

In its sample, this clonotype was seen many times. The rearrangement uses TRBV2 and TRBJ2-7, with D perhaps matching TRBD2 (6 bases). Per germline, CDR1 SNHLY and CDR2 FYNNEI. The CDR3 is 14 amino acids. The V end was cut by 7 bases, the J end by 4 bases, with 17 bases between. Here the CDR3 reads CASTGLEGRYEQYF. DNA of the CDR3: TGTGCCAGCACAGGCCTGGAGGGGAGATACGAGCAGTACTTC.

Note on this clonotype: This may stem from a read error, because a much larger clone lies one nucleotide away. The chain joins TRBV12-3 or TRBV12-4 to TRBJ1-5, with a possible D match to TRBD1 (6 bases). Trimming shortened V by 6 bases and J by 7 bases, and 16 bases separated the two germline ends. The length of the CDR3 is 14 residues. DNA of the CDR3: TGTGCCAGCAGCCCAGACAGGAACAAACAGCCCCAGCATTTT. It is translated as CASSPDRNKQPQHF.

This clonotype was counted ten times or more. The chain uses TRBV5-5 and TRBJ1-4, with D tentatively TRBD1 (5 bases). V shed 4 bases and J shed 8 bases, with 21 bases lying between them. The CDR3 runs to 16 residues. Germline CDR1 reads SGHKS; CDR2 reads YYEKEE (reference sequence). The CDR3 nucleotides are TGTGCCAGCAGCAAAAATGTACGGGGGGGAGGAGAAAAACTGTTTTTT. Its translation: CASSKNVRGGGEKLFF.

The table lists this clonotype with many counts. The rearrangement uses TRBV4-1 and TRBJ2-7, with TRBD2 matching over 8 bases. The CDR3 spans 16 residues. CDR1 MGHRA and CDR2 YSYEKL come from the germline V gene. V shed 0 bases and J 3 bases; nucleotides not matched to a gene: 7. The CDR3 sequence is CASSQDRREGHYEQYF. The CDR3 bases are TGCGCCAGCAGCCAAGATCGTCGGGAGGGCCACTACGAGCAGTACTTC.

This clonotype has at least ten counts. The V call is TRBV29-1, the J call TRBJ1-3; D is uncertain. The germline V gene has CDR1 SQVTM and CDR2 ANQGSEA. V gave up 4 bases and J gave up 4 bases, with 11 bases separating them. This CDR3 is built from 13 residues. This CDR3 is CSVVEGRGNTIYF. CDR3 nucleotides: TGCAGCGTTGTCGAGGGTAGGGGAAACACCATATATTTT.

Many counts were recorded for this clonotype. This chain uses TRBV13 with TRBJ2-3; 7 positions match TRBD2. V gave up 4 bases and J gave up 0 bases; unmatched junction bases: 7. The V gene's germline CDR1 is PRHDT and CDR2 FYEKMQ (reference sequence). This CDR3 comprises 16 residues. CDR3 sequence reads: CASSSSSGSSTDTQYF. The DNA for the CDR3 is TGTGCCAGCAGCTCCTCTAGCGGATCCAGCACAGATACGCAGTATTTT. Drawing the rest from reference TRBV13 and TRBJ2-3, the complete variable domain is AAGVIQSPRHLIKEKRETATLKCYPIPRHDTVYWYQQGPGQDPQFLISFYEKMQSDKGSIPDRFSAQQFSDYHSELNMSSLELGDSALYFCASSSSSGSSTDTQYFGPGTRLTVL.

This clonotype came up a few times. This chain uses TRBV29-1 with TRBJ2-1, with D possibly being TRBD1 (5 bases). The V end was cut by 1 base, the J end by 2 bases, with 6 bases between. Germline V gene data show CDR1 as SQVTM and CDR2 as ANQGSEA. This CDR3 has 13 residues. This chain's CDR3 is CSVEGGTYNEQFF. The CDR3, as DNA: TGCAGCGTTGAAGGGGGCACCTACAATGAGCAGTTCTTC.

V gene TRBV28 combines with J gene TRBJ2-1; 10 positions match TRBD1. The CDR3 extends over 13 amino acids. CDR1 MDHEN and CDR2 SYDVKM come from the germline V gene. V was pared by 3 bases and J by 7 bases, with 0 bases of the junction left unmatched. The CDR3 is CASSLDRGNEQFF. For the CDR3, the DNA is TGTGCCAGCAGTTTGGACAGGGGGAATGAGCAGTTCTTC.

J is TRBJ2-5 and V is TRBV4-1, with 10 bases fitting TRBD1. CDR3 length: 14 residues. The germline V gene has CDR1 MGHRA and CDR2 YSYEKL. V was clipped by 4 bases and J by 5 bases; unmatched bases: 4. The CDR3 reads CASSRGTGVETQYF. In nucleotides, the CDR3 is TGCGCCAGCAGCCGCGGGACAGGGGTCGAGACCCAGTACTTC.

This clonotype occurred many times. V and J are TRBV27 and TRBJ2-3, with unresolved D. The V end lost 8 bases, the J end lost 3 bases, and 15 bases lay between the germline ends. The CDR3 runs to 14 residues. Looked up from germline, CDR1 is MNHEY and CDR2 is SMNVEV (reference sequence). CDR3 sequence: CASSTDRATDTQYF. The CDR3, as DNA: TGTGCCAGCTCGACGGACCGAGCTACAGATACGCAGTATTTT.

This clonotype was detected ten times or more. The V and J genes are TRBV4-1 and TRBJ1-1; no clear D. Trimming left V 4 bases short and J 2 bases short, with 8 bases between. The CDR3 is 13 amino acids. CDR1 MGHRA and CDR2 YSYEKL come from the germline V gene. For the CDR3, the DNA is TGCGCCAGCAGCCGCGACACCAACACTGAAGCTTTCTTT. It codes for CASSRDTNTEAFF.

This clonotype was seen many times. CDR3 sequence reads: CASSLYPLQIQETQYF. DNA for the CDR3: TGTGCCAGCAGCTTATATCCGCTCCAAATCCAAGAGACCCAGTACTTC. The V and J genes are TRBV11-1 and TRBJ2-5; D remains ambiguous. This CDR3 is built from 16 residues. The V end lost 2 bases, the J end lost 1 base, and 14 bases lay between the germline ends. From germline, CDR1 is SGHAT and CDR2 FQDESV (reference sequence).

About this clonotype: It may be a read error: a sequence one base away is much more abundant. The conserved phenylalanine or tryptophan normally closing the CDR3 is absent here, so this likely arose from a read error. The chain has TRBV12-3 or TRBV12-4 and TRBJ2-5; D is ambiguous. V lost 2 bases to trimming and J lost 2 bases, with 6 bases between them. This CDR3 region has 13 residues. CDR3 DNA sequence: TGTGCCAGCAGTTTACAGGAACAAGAGACCCAGTACCTC. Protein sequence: CASSLQEQETQYL.

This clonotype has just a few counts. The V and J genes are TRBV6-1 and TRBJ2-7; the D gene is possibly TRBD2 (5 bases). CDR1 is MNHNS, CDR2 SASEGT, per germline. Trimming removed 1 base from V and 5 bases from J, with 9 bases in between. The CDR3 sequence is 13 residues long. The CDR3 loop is CASSEGGDDEQYF. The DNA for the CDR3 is TGTGCCAGCAGTGAAGGGGGAGACGACGAGCAGTACTTC.

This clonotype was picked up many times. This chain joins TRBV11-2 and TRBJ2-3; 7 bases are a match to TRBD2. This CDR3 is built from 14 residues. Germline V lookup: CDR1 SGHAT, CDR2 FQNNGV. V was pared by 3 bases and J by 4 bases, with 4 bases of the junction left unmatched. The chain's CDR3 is CASSLIGGADTQYF. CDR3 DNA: TGTGCCAGCAGCTTGATTGGGGGGGCAGATACGCAGTATTTT.

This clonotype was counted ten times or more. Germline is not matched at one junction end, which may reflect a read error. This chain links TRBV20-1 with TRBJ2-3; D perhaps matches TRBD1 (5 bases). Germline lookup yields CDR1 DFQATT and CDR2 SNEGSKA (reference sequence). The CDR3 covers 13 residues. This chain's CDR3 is CGASPRDSYTQYF. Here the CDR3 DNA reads TGCGGTGCCTCACCCCGAGACAGCTATACGCAGTATTTT.

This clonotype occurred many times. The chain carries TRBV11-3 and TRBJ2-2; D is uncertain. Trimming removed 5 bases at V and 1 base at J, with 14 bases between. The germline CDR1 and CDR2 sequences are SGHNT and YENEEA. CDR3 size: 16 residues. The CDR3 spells CASSPRMGKNTGELFF. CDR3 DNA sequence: TGTGCCAGCAGCCCCAGGATGGGGAAGAACACCGGGGAGCTGTTTTTT.

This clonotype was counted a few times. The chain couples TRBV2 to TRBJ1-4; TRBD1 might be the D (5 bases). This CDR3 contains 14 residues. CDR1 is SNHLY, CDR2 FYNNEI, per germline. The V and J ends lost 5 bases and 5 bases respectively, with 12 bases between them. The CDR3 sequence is CASSTTEINEKLFF. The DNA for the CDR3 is TGTGCCAGCAGTACGACAGAGATAAATGAAAAACTGTTTTTT.

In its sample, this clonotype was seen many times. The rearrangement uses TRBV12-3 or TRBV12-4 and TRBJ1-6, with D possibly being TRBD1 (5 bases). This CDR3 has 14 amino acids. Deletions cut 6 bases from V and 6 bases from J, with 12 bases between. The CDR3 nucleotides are TGTGCCAGCAGAGAAGGGGTCCTTAATTCACCCCTCCACTTT. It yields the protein CASREGVLNSPLHF.

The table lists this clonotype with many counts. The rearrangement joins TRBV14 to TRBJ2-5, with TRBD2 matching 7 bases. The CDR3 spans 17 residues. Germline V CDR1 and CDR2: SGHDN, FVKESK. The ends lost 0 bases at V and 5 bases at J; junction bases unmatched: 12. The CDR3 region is CASSQDVLLAALETQYF. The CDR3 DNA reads TGTGCCAGCAGCCAAGATGTATTGCTAGCGGCTCTGGAGACCCAGTACTTC.

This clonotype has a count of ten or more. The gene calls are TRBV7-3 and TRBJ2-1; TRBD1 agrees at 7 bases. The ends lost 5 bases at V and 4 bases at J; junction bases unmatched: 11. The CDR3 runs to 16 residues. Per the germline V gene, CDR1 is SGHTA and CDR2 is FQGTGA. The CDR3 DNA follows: TGTGCCAGCAGCGCGCTGACAGGGAACAATTACAATGAGCAGTTCTTC. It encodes CASSALTGNNYNEQFF. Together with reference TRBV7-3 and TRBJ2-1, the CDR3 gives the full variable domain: GAGVSQTPSNKVTEKGKYVELRCDPISGHTALYWYRQSLGQGPEFLIYFQGTGAADDSGLPNDRFFAVRPEGSVSTLKIQRTERGDSAVYLCASSALTGNNYNEQFFGPGTRLTVL.

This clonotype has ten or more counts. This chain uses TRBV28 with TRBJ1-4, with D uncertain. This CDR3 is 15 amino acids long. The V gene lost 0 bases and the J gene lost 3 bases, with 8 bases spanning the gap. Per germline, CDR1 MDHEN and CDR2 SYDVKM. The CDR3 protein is CASSLWGRANEKLFF. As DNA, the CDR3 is TGTGCCAGCAGTTTATGGGGGAGGGCTAATGAAAAACTGTTTTTT. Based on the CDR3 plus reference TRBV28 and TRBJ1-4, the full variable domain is DVKVTQSSRYLVKRTGEKVFLECVQDMDHENMFWYRQDPGLGLRLIYFSYDVKMKEKGDIPEGYSVSREKKERFSLILESASTNQTSMYLCASSLWGRANEKLFFGSGTQLSVL.

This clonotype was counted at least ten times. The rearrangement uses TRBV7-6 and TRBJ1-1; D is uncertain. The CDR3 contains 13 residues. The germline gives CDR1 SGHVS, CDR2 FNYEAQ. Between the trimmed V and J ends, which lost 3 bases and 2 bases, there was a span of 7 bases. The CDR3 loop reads CASSLGSNTEAFF. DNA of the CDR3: TGTGCCAGCAGCTTGGGGAGTAACACTGAAGCTTTCTTT. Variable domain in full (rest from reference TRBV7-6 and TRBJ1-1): GAGVSQSPRYKVTKRGQDVALRCDPISGHVSLYWYRQALGQGPEFLTYFNYEAQQDKSGLPNDRFSAERPEGSISTLTIQRTEQRDSAMYRCASSLGSNTEAFFGQGTRLTVV.

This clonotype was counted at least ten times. The CDR3 sequence is CASSPFFDGREDTQYF. CDR3 coding DNA: TGCGCCAGCAGCCCCTTTTTCGACGGGAGGGAAGATACGCAGTATTTT. This chain connects TRBV4-1 to TRBJ2-3, with 8 bases fitting TRBD2. CDR1 MGHRA and CDR2 YSYEKL come from the germline V gene. V lost 4 bases to trimming and J lost 5 bases; unmatched junction nucleotides: 11. The CDR3 length is 16 residues.